This record covers a single T cell receptor (beta chain). The antigen is not known. The source of the sample is a study of T cell responses to AZD1222 COVID-19 vaccine. Study background: Second-dose intervals of approximately 4 or approximately 12 weeks were pooled.

Assay: immunoSEQ multiplex PCR; the TCRdb copy retains only in-frame clones and omits some. The data contain 110,000 to 150,000 clones, 89% of them singletons. Whole-study results and caveats: At baseline, just five to seven AZD1222 recipients tested seropositive.

The material sequenced was peripheral blood, taken on day 0 of AZD1222 vaccination. The sequence came from an adult in good health.

Written as DNA, the CDR3 is TGTGCCACCAGCAGAGGGGGGAACAGGGAACCTGGAAACACCATATATTTT. Translated, it gives CATSRGGNREPGNTIYF. The chain employs TRBV15 and TRBJ1-3; perhaps TRBD1 as D (6 bases). This CDR3 has 17 amino acids. CDR1 is LNHNV, CDR2 YYDKDF, per germline (reference sequence). Trimming left V 1 base short and J 2 bases short, with 15 bases between.